This is a list of T cell receptor beta chains from one sample in a study of regulatory T cells in long-lasting Graves disease. Each CDR3 protein is one row after TCRdb ran MiXCR on the multiplex PCR reads. Among hundreds of thousands of distinct CDR3 sequences listed, less than 25% were seen once. The source material was peripheral blood mononuclear cells (PBMCs), sampled when the disease was refractory, from a patient treated with antithyroid drugs. Source of these receptors: a female donor with Graves disease. CDR3s include the opening cysteine and the closing phenylalanine or tryptophan. D genes are given only for firm matches. Only some rows state a clone size, as once, few, many or a class for expanded clones.

V,D,J,size,CDR3,DNA
TRBV7-9,-,TRBJ1-2,many,CASSADSYYGYTF,TGTGCCAGCAGCGCAGACAGCTACTATGGCTACACCTTC
TRBV7-9,-,TRBJ1-3,few,CASSSRVFAGNTIYF,TGTGCCAGCAGCTCCAGGGTTTTCGCTGGAAACACCATATATTTT
TRBV6-9,-,TRBJ2-5,few,CASSYSNSQETQYF,TGTGCCAGCAGTTACTCCAACAGCCAAGAGACCCAGTACTTC
TRBV5-1,-,TRBJ2-7,-,CASSYPTGYEQYF,TGCGCCAGCAGCTACCCCACTGGCTACGAGCAGTACTTC
TRBV11-2,TRBD1,TRBJ1-3,few,CASSARDRFSGNTIYF,TGTGCCAGCAGCGCACGGGACAGGTTCTCTGGAAACACCATATATTTT
TRBV20-1,-,TRBJ1-5,-,CSARDSSRSLDNQPQHF,TGCAGTGCTAGAGACAGCTCGCGCTCCCTAGACAATCAGCCCCAGCATTTT
TRBV7-3,TRBD2,TRBJ2-5,many,CASSAAGGGETQYF,TGTGCCAGCAGCGCAGCGGGAGGGGGGGAGACCCAGTACTTC
TRBV12-3/TRBV12-4,TRBD1,TRBJ2-3,-,CASSLGTGLMSDTQYF,TGTGCCAGCAGTTTGGGGACAGGGTTAATGTCAGATACGCAGTATTTT
TRBV24-1,-,TRBJ2-5,many,CATSDNTGGVAGETQYF,TGTGCCACCAGTGATAATACAGGGGGTGTAGCGGGGGAGACCCAGTACTTC
TRBV7-2,-,TRBJ2-7,few,CASSVDRLPLEQYF,TGTGCCAGCAGCGTCGATCGACTCCCTCTCGAGCAGTACTTC
TRBV5-1,TRBD2,TRBJ2-7,-,CASSVLAGTYEQYF,TGCGCCAGCAGCGTACTAGCGGGGACCTACGAGCAGTACTTC
TRBV18,-,TRBJ1-1,many,CASSPKRVTEAFF,TGTGCCAGCTCACCAAAGAGGGTCACTGAAGCTTTCTTT